The entry below gives a single TCR beta chain sequence along with its context. Its antigen is not identified. The data originate from a study of cytomegalovirus exposure and HLA in healthy donors. Study-level points and caveats: Some V segments (TRBV6-2 and TRBV6-3 among them) were excluded as indistinguishable.

Germline CDR1 and CDR2: SGHRS and YFSETQ. The CDR3 spans 16 residues. V lost 2 bases, J lost 4 bases, and 6 bases stayed unmatched. PCR was performed using 60 Vbeta and 13 Jbeta primers. Using immunoSEQ multiplex PCR, the repertoire was profiled, and TCRdb retains in-frame clones only, with some absent. The table lists about 200,000 clones, less than 80% of them singletons, with approximately 0.22% in the top ten. When sampled, the donors appeared nominally healthy, though they likely had unrecorded immune exposures. The receptor was isolated from a girl aged 2 to 9 in good health and CMV-seronegative. Sequenced material: PBMCs. The genes are TRBV5-1 and TRBJ2-3; 11 bases are shared with TRBD2. The CDR3 coding sequence is TGCGCCAGCAGCTTACTAGCGGGGGTACCCCCAGATACGCAGTATTTT. As protein: CASSLLAGVPPDTQYF.